This T cell receptor (beta chain) appears in the sequencing data of a study of blood T cells in healthy people across ages (dated by TCRdb to between 2015 and 2017). About the full investigation: In model experiments, roughly one uniquely barcoded TCR beta cDNA molecule per two T cells was captured by template switching. Using deep sequencing normalized with unique cDNA molecular identifiers, the study measured how TCR beta repertoire diversity changes with age. The donors were split into four age groups: young (average about 15 years), middle-aged (roughly 40), aged (roughly 65) and long-lived (approximately 80). Donors of different ages were randomly distributed across sequencing lanes to avoid experimental bias. Using the same blood draw, the study looked at two additional independent replicas of 1 million unique cDNA reads for two donors, one aged 18 to 30 and the other aged 80 or older.

The approximately 40 donors, aged roughly 6 to 95 years, were systemically healthy Caucasian individuals from Russia. Ten milliliters of peripheral blood were drawn from each donor into EDTA-treated Vacutainer tubes. PBMCs were isolated by Ficoll-Paque density-gradient centrifugation, with at least 6 million obtained per sample. Total RNA was extracted from PBMCs with Trizol reagent, with at least 6 micrograms obtained per sample. For every donor, an aliquot of PBMCs went through flow cytometry to measure the percentages of naive CD45RAhigh/CD27high T cells. To note about this clonotype: What antigen it recognizes has not been identified. Qualities for individual bases were not recorded, and no much larger clone is one base off.

Library preparation used 5' RACE. The reads were generated on an Illumina HiSeq 2500. A second roughly 7 to 11 cycle PCR used a sample-barcoded 5' primer and a J-beta primer mix. A unique molecular identifier was introduced onto each TCR beta cDNA molecule by a template-switch 5' adaptor carrying 12 random nucleotides. Each sample yielded at least 3 million CDR3-containing paired-end reads. All of the RNA was converted into first-strand cDNA using the Mint cDNA synthesis kit, with a TRBC-specific oligonucleotide serving as the primer. Following uracil-DNA glycosylase treatment, all cDNA underwent a first 18-cycle PCR with the universal primers M1SS and BC2_uni_R. The authors' analysis ran thus. Each sample was normalized by randomly selecting 1 million high-quality reads, each carrying a distinct molecular identifier. Instead of being binned into consensus sequences, reads that shared molecular identifiers were thrown out. CDR3 identification, clonotype clustering and error correction used MiTCR with a Q25 quality threshold and the strictest error-elimination algorithm. A nonparametric unseen species model with Euler transformation was used to estimate a lower bound on total TCR beta diversity. TCRdb handled the public reads itself, with Q25 trimming in fastp and clone calling in MiXCR, and kept productive beta chains. Every entry covers one CDR3 protein and lists the most common genes and DNA from its rows. These V and J calls derive from TCRdb rather than the authors' analysis. Across this sample there are hundreds of thousands of distinct CDR3 sequences, with nearly 60% seen only once. The ten biggest clones cover approximately 21% of the sample.

Beyond this particular receptor, the publication reports: The CMV infection status of donors was not known, potentially confounding age-related changes in expanded clonotypes. A strong correlation was found between observed TCR beta diversity and the percentage of naive T cells measured by flow cytometry. The long-lived group showed more naive CD4+ T cells, fewer expanded clones and increased TCR diversity than the aged group, suggesting age selection. Observed TCR beta diversity per million T cells fell roughly linearly with age, and a significant reduction was already apparent by age roughly 40. Conclusive comparison of naive and antigen-experienced compartments was prevented by the profiling of bulk unsorted PBMCs. Estimates of total diversity from one million sequenced T cells were regarded as lower bounds and underestimates.

The junction carries 7 bases between V and J, which are trimmed by 5 bases and 2 bases respectively. CDR3 length: 11 amino acids, cysteine to phenylalanine. The entry retains the CDR3 DNA only, 33 bases that are in frame from base 1. Sequences DFQATT (CDR1) and SNEGSKA (CDR2) are obtained from the germline V gene (reference sequence). What was sequenced was blood. The source of this sequence is a man aged 25-40 years in good health. The chain links TRBV20-1 with TRBJ2-7, with the D gene not clear enough to name. The encoded CDR3 is CSALATYEQYF. The DNA reads TGCAGTGCTTTGGCGACCTACGAGCAGTACTTC.